Presented here are 11 T cell receptor beta chains from one specimen sequenced in a study of CD4 T cells in relation to SARS-CoV-2 and coronaviruses. Data came from immunoSEQ multiplex PCR; TCRdb stores just in-frame clones and leaves some out. The data show some 65,000 clones, about nine tenths seen once. The unexposed donors gave CD4+ T cells in 2011-2018, prior to COVID-19. Sequences were obtained from memory CD4+ T cells from PBMCs. The receptors were gathered from a human donor in good health.

The CDR3 loop is CASSLAQRGSGDRHEKLFF. The CDR3 DNA reads TGTGCCAGCAGCTTAGCTCAGCGGGGTTCAGGGGACAGGCATGAAAAACTGTTTTTT. This chain connects TRBV7-2 to TRBJ1-4; 8 nucleotides agree with TRBD1. Trimming at V came to 0 bases and at J to 6 bases, leaving 15 bases not matched to a gene. The CDR3 has 19 amino acids. Germline V gene data show CDR1 as SGHTA and CDR2 as FQGNSA.

This chain links TRBV11-3 with TRBJ2-2; 10 nucleotides match TRBD1. Per the germline V gene, CDR1 is SGHNT and CDR2 is YENEEA. After removal of 0 bases from V and 7 bases from J, the junction contained 8 bases not matched to a gene. The CDR3 length is 17 residues. The CDR3 DNA reads TGTGCCAGCAGCTTAGAGACAGGGGGCCCACAAGGCGGGGAGCTGTTTTTT. This gives the protein CASSLETGGPQGGELFF.

The chain combines TRBV27 with TRBJ2-3; 10 bases fit TRBD1. The CDR3 has 18 residues. In germline, CDR1 is MNHEY, CDR2 SMNVEV (reference sequence). V lost 6 bases to trimming and J lost 4 bases; unmatched junction nucleotides: 16. In DNA form, the CDR3 reads TGTGCCAGCAGCTACAAACACTGGGGACAGGGGTCGTCAGATACGCAGTATTTT. Amino acid sequence: CASSYKHWGQGSSDTQYF.

This sequence joins TRBV7-3 and TRBJ1-5, with no clear D. Germline V gives CDR1 SGHTA, CDR2 FQGTGA. V was trimmed by 2 bases and J by 6 bases, leaving 8 bases between them. The CDR3 has 13 amino acids. The CDR3 sequence: CASSLAGGQPQHF. CDR3 sequence (DNA): TGTGCCAGCAGCTTAGCAGGAGGTCAGCCCCAGCATTTT.

The chain recombines TRBV1 with TRBJ1-5. TRBV1 is shown as a pseudogene. The CDR3 contains 14 residues. The CDR3 here is CTSSSRDGNQPQHF. Here the CDR3 DNA reads TGCACCAGCAGCTCCCGGGACGGTAATCAGCCCCAGCATTTT.

The chain couples TRBV5-1 to TRBJ2-5; 9 bases align to TRBD2. The CDR3 totals 14 residues. Per the germline V gene, CDR1 is SGHRS and CDR2 is YFSETQ. Germline trimming cut 6 bases from V and 4 bases from J; bases unmatched to any gene: 7. The CDR3 DNA follows: TGCGCCAGCACGGCGGGGGGGCCTAGAGAGACCCAGTACTTC. This encodes CASTAGGPRETQYF. The full variable domain, completed using reference TRBV5-1 and TRBJ2-5, is KAGVTQTPRYLIKTRGQQVTLSCSPISGHRSVSWYQQTPGQGLQFLFEYFSETQRNKGNFPGRFSGRQFSNSRSEMNVSTLELGDSALYLCASTAGGPRETQYFGPGTRLLVL.

The rearrangement joins TRBV19 to TRBJ2-7; TRBD2 matches 7 bases. CDR1 is LNHDA and CDR2 is SQIVND in the germline V gene (reference sequence). The CDR3 runs to 17 residues. J lost 0 bases, V lost 4 bases, and 12 bases had no gene match. CDR3 residues: CASSTQAGRISSYEQYF. As DNA, the CDR3 is TGTGCCAGTAGTACCCAAGCGGGGCGAATAAGCTCCTACGAGCAGTACTTC.

The V and J genes are TRBV27 and TRBJ1-3, with D unresolved. Trimming left V 4 bases short and J 0 bases short, with 7 bases between. Germline loops: CDR1 MNHEY, CDR2 SMNVEV (reference sequence). The CDR3 length is 14 residues. In DNA, the CDR3 is TGTGCCAGCAGTTCGCATAGCTCTGGAAACACCATATATTTT. It specifies CASSSHSSGNTIYF.

This clone was seen once. The V call is TRBV24-1, the J call TRBJ2-2, with a possible D match to TRBD2 (6 bases). V was pared by 3 bases and J by 0 bases, with 16 bases between. Germline CDR1 and CDR2: KGHDR and SFDVKD. The CDR3 totals 18 residues. CDR3 DNA: TGTGCCACCAGTGATGACTACGGCGGGACCCCGAACACCGGGGAGCTGTTTTTT. Translation gives CATSDDYGGTPNTGELFF.

Only a few counts were recorded for this clone. The genes are TRBV2 and TRBJ1-5; D is possibly TRBD1 (5 bases). V lost 6 bases and J 5 bases, leaving 11 bases between the germline ends. Per germline, CDR1 SNHLY and CDR2 FYNNEI. This CDR3 comprises 13 residues. The CDR3 DNA reads as TGTGCCAGCAGAGAGAGACAGTATCAGCCCCAGCATTTT. Its translation: CASRERQYQPQHF.

This chain joins TRBV28 and TRBJ1-2; no definite D call. The ends were cut back, 5 bases at V and 4 bases at J, with 11 bases in the middle. Looked up from germline, CDR1 is MDHEN and CDR2 is SYDVKM. CDR3 size: 13 residues. CDR3 region: CASSRQDLYGYTF. The DNA of the CDR3 is TGTGCCAGCAGTCGCCAGGACCTCTATGGCTACACCTTC.